This T cell receptor (beta chain) is drawn from a study of T cell responses to AZD1222 COVID-19 vaccine. Points from the study as a whole: Compared with day 0, the breadth and depth of the Spike-specific TCR repertoire rose significantly after two doses of AZD1222. Nearly half of spike-specific TCRs reportedly target variant regions that are unmutated in the B.1.351 and B.1.1.7 variants.

Assay: immunoSEQ multiplex PCR; the TCRdb copy retains only in-frame clones and omits some. The sample shows about 160,000 clones, around nine tenths of them seen only once. Turning to this clone: What it binds is unknown.

Losses at the gene ends were 4 bases for V and 0 bases for J; bases not matched to a gene: 9. Germline lookup yields CDR1 MGHRA and CDR2 YSYEKL. CDR3 length: 17 residues. This chain uses TRBV4-1 with TRBJ1-5; 7 positions agree with TRBD1. This TCR was sampled from an adult in good health. This sample comprised peripheral blood, obtained on day 0 of AZD1222 vaccination. The CDR3 DNA follows: TGCGCCAGCAGCCTACTTAGGACAGGAGGTAGCAATCAGCCCCAGCATTTT. This gives the protein CASSLLRTGGSNQPQHF.